These T cell receptor beta chains were read from a single sample in a study of T-cell reconstitution after alpha-beta-depleted transplantation in children. Each CDR3 protein is one row after TCRdb ran MiXCR on the PCR reads. The sample holds hundreds of thousands of distinct CDR3 sequences, around 16% seen once. This material consisted of PBMCs, mostly from graft donor cells, taken 360 days after TCRalphabeta/CD19-depleted stem cell transplant. These receptors all come from a male patient aged 2-9 years who had a stem cell transplant for acute lymphoblastic leukemia, so the T cells may come from the graft donor. Both conserved end residues are part of each CDR3. Each record gives: D gene, J gene, clone size, V gene, CDR3 DNA, CDR3 protein. The D gene is left open where the match is weak. Not every row has a clone size; where given, it reads once, few, many or a size class.

D gene: NA
J gene: TRBJ2-7
clone size: many
V gene: TRBV28
CDR3 DNA: TGTGCCAGCAGTCCCCTCTATCAGGTTAATCCAGGCTACGAGCAGTACTTC
CDR3 protein: CASSPLYQVNPGYEQYF

D gene: NA
J gene: TRBJ2-1
clone size: few
V gene: TRBV5-1
CDR3 DNA: TGCGCCAGCAGCCCCACGGGTAGCGGATGGAGCTCCTACAATGAGCAGTTCTTC
CDR3 protein: CASSPTGSGWSSYNEQFF

D gene: NA
J gene: TRBJ1-2
clone size: NA
V gene: TRBV4-3
CDR3 DNA: TGCGCCAGCAGCCAAGACCCGACTAACTATGGCTACACCTTC
CDR3 protein: CASSQDPTNYGYTF

D gene: NA
J gene: TRBJ2-2
clone size: NA
V gene: TRBV4-1
CDR3 DNA: TGCGCCAGCAGCCAAGGCGGCCCCGGGGAGCTGTTTTTT
CDR3 protein: CASSQGGPGELFF

D gene: TRBD1
J gene: TRBJ2-2
clone size: few
V gene: TRBV2
CDR3 DNA: TGTGCCAGCAACCAGGGGGTTGCGAACACCGGGGAGCTGTTTTTT
CDR3 protein: CASNQGVANTGELFF

D gene: NA
J gene: TRBJ2-3
clone size: few
V gene: TRBV24-1
CDR3 DNA: TGTGCCACCAGTGATTTCCGCGTCGGGGGCCAGAGAACAGATACGCAGTATTTT
CDR3 protein: CATSDFRVGGQRTDTQYF

D gene: NA
J gene: TRBJ1-1
clone size: NA
V gene: TRBV7-2
CDR3 DNA: TGTGCCAGCAGCTTTCCCCGGGACATCTTGAACACTGAAGCTTTCTTT
CDR3 protein: CASSFPRDILNTEAFF

D gene: NA
J gene: TRBJ2-7
clone size: few
V gene: TRBV28
CDR3 DNA: TGTGCCAGCAGTTTAAGGGGAGCGATGCAGTACTTC
CDR3 protein: CASSLRGAMQYF

D gene: NA
J gene: TRBJ1-5
clone size: NA
V gene: TRBV6-2/TRBV6-3
CDR3 DNA: TGTGCCAGCAGACCGCACAGGGAGTATCAGCCCCAGCATTTT
CDR3 protein: CASRPHREYQPQHF

D gene: NA
J gene: TRBJ2-1
clone size: NA
V gene: TRBV7-2
CDR3 DNA: TGTGCCAGCAGCCCACTCTATGGGCGGGCCTACAATGAGCAGTTCTTC
CDR3 protein: CASSPLYGRAYNEQFF

D gene: NA
J gene: TRBJ2-6
clone size: NA
V gene: TRBV5-1
CDR3 DNA: TGCGCCAGCGGGGCAGGGGCCAACGTCCTGACTTTC
CDR3 protein: CASGAGANVLTF

D gene: TRBD1
J gene: TRBJ1-1
clone size: few
V gene: TRBV20-1
CDR3 DNA: TGCAGTGCTCCTGTCCCGGGACAGGGGTTGAACACTGAAGCTTTCTTT
CDR3 protein: CSAPVPGQGLNTEAFF

D gene: NA
J gene: TRBJ2-5
clone size: NA
V gene: TRBV3-1
CDR3 DNA: TGTGCCAGCAGCCAAATGACGAGAGAGACCCAGTACTTC
CDR3 protein: CASSQMTRETQYF

D gene: TRBD2
J gene: TRBJ2-7
clone size: NA
V gene: TRBV4-2
CDR3 DNA: TGTGCCAGCAGCCAAGACGAATCGACTAGCATCTACGAGCAGTACTTC
CDR3 protein: CASSQDESTSIYEQYF

D gene: NA
J gene: TRBJ2-5
clone size: many
V gene: TRBV5-1
CDR3 DNA: TGCGCCAGCAGATTCGGCGGAGGCCAAGAGACCCAGTACTTC
CDR3 protein: CASRFGGGQETQYF

D gene: TRBD2
J gene: TRBJ2-1
clone size: few
V gene: TRBV10-3
CDR3 DNA: TGTGCCATCACCTCCGGGACTAGCGGTAACAATGAGCAGTTCTTC
CDR3 protein: CAITSGTSGNNEQFF

D gene: NA
J gene: TRBJ2-5
clone size: few
V gene: TRBV6-5
CDR3 DNA: TGTGCCAGCAGTTACGATATGGGGGGGCAGCAAGAGACCCAGTACTTC
CDR3 protein: CASSYDMGGQQETQYF

D gene: TRBD2
J gene: TRBJ2-3
clone size: few
V gene: TRBV3-1
CDR3 DNA: TGTGCCAGCAGCCAAGATACCCCTCTAGCGGGATTCACAGATACGCAGTATTTT
CDR3 protein: CASSQDTPLAGFTDTQYF

D gene: TRBD1
J gene: TRBJ1-1
clone size: few
V gene: TRBV27
CDR3 DNA: TGTGCCAGCAGTCCCCGGACAGGGGGCACTGAAGCTTTCTTT
CDR3 protein: CASSPRTGGTEAFF

D gene: NA
J gene: TRBJ2-1
clone size: NA
V gene: TRBV5-1
CDR3 DNA: TGCGCCAGCAGCCTCGTGGGCATGGATTACAATGAGCAGTTCTTC
CDR3 protein: CASSLVGMDYNEQFF

D gene: NA
J gene: TRBJ2-7
clone size: NA
V gene: TRBV28
CDR3 DNA: TGTGCCAGCAGTTCGCCTGGGGGGCAGGGGGAAACGGAAGAGCAGTACTTC
CDR3 protein: CASSSPGGQGETEEQYF

D gene: NA
J gene: TRBJ2-7
clone size: many
V gene: TRBV5-1
CDR3 DNA: TGTGCCAGCAGTTTAGGGGATAGCTCCTACGAGCAGTACTTC
CDR3 protein: CASSLGDSSYEQYF

D gene: TRBD2
J gene: TRBJ2-7
clone size: few
V gene: TRBV4-2
CDR3 DNA: TGTGCCAGCAGCCAAAGGACGGGAGGGTACTACGAGCAGTACTTC
CDR3 protein: CASSQRTGGYYEQYF

D gene: TRBD2
J gene: TRBJ2-3
clone size: NA
V gene: TRBV11-2
CDR3 DNA: TGTGCCAGCAGCTCTATAAATATAGCGGGATCAGTTTTTAGCACAGATACGCAGTATTTT
CDR3 protein: CASSSINIAGSVFSTDTQYF

D gene: TRBD2
J gene: TRBJ2-1
clone size: NA
V gene: TRBV27
CDR3 DNA: TGTGCCAGCAGTTTATCGTGGCTAGCGGGATCCCCATACAATGAGCAGTTCTTC
CDR3 protein: CASSLSWLAGSPYNEQFF

D gene: TRBD2
J gene: TRBJ2-5
clone size: NA
V gene: TRBV30
CDR3 DNA: TGTGCCTGGATAGCGCGGGGGGAGACCCAGTACTTC
CDR3 protein: CAWIARGETQYF

D gene: TRBD2
J gene: TRBJ2-2
clone size: few
V gene: TRBV7-8
CDR3 DNA: TGTGCCAGCAGCTTAATAATCGGACTAGCGGGAGGGGATTCCGGGGAGCTGTTTTTT
CDR3 protein: CASSLIIGLAGGDSGELFF

D gene: TRBD2
J gene: TRBJ2-1
clone size: few
V gene: TRBV19
CDR3 DNA: TGTGCCAGTAGTTCTCTAGCGGGAGGCTCTAATGAGCAGTTCTTC
CDR3 protein: CASSSLAGGSNEQFF

D gene: NA
J gene: TRBJ2-1
clone size: few
V gene: TRBV19
CDR3 DNA: TGTGCCAGTAGTACAAAAAGGGCACAGGGCTACAATGAGCAGTTCTTC
CDR3 protein: CASSTKRAQGYNEQFF

D gene: NA
J gene: TRBJ2-7
clone size: NA
V gene: TRBV6-6
CDR3 DNA: TGTGCCAGCAGCATTGGACAGTACGAGCAGTACTTC
CDR3 protein: CASSIGQYEQYF

D gene: NA
J gene: TRBJ1-3
clone size: NA
V gene: TRBV28
CDR3 DNA: TGTGCCAGCAGTCCCCGGGAACTCTCTGGAAACACCATATATTTT
CDR3 protein: CASSPRELSGNTIYF

D gene: TRBD1
J gene: TRBJ1-2
clone size: NA
V gene: TRBV9
CDR3 DNA: TGTGCCAGCAGCGTGGGACAGGCAGCGGATTACTATGGCTACACCTTC
CDR3 protein: CASSVGQAADYYGYTF

D gene: TRBD2
J gene: TRBJ2-3
clone size: NA
V gene: TRBV4-3
CDR3 DNA: TGCGCCAGCAGCCAAGAACGTCTAGCGGTCACAGATACGCAGTATTTT
CDR3 protein: CASSQERLAVTDTQYF

D gene: TRBD1
J gene: TRBJ1-1
clone size: many
V gene: TRBV13
CDR3 DNA: TGTGCCAGCAGCTGGACGGGACAGAAAGCTGACACTGAAGCTTTCTTT
CDR3 protein: CASSWTGQKADTEAFF

D gene: NA
J gene: TRBJ2-5
clone size: few
V gene: TRBV28
CDR3 DNA: TGTGCCAGCAGCGCTGTCCTAGGTCGGAGAGAGACCCAGTACTTC
CDR3 protein: CASSAVLGRRETQYF

D gene: NA
J gene: TRBJ2-5
clone size: many
V gene: TRBV20-1
CDR3 DNA: TGCAGTGCTAGAGACGGGGCTAGGGGGGAGACCCAGTACTTC
CDR3 protein: CSARDGARGETQYF

D gene: TRBD2
J gene: TRBJ2-2
clone size: few
V gene: TRBV28
CDR3 DNA: TGTGCCAGCAGCCAACTAGCGACTAACACCGGGGAGCTGTTTTTT
CDR3 protein: CASSQLATNTGELFF

D gene: NA
J gene: TRBJ1-1
clone size: many
V gene: TRBV5-1
CDR3 DNA: TGCGCCAGCAGCTTGAGGGGTGGGGGATACGTGAACACTGAAGCTTTCTTT
CDR3 protein: CASSLRGGGYVNTEAFF

D gene: NA
J gene: TRBJ2-1
clone size: many
V gene: TRBV28
CDR3 DNA: TGTGCCAGCAGTTCCCCCCCTATCCTCCAGCAGTTCTTC
CDR3 protein: CASSSPPILQQFF

D gene: NA
J gene: TRBJ1-5
clone size: once
V gene: TRBV6-2/TRBV6-3
CDR3 DNA: TGTGCCAGCAGTTACGCAGGGCCCTTTGACGCCCAGCATTTT
CDR3 protein: CASSYAGPFDAQHF

D gene: TRBD2
J gene: TRBJ2-7
clone size: NA
V gene: TRBV6-1
CDR3 DNA: TGTGCCAGCCGTAGGACTAGCGGGAGGATCGACGAGCAGTACTTC
CDR3 protein: CASRRTSGRIDEQYF

D gene: NA
J gene: TRBJ2-7
clone size: NA
V gene: TRBV20-1
CDR3 DNA: TGCAGTGCTAGAGATATTCCCGGGGTGGGGCTCTCCTACGAGCAGTACTTC
CDR3 protein: CSARDIPGVGLSYEQYF

D gene: NA
J gene: TRBJ2-2
clone size: many
V gene: TRBV20-1
CDR3 DNA: TGCAGTGCCCCACAGGGACTCAACACCGGGGAGCTGTTTTTT
CDR3 protein: CSAPQGLNTGELFF

D gene: TRBD1
J gene: TRBJ2-7
clone size: NA
V gene: TRBV4-1
CDR3 DNA: TGCGCCAGCAGCCAGCCGGGACAGGGCCACTACGAGCAGTACTTC
CDR3 protein: CASSQPGQGHYEQYF

D gene: NA
J gene: TRBJ2-1
clone size: NA
V gene: TRBV12-3/TRBV12-4
CDR3 DNA: TGTGCCAGCAGTTTAGCGTTAGACAGGTACAATGAGCAGTTCTTC
CDR3 protein: CASSLALDRYNEQFF

D gene: TRBD1
J gene: TRBJ2-5
clone size: many
V gene: TRBV29-1
CDR3 DNA: TGCAGCGTTAATAAGATGGGACAGGGCGGGGAGACCCAGTACTTC
CDR3 protein: CSVNKMGQGGETQYF

D gene: TRBD2
J gene: TRBJ2-1
clone size: few
V gene: TRBV6-1
CDR3 DNA: TGTGCCAGCAGAACGGGACTAGTAAACGATGAGCAGTTCTTC
CDR3 protein: CASRTGLVNDEQFF

D gene: NA
J gene: TRBJ2-2
clone size: few
V gene: TRBV20-1
CDR3 DNA: TGCAGTGCTAGAGATGGACCTTGGCGTGTCACCGGGGAGCTGTTTTTT
CDR3 protein: CSARDGPWRVTGELFF

D gene: NA
J gene: TRBJ2-3
clone size: NA
V gene: TRBV20-1
CDR3 DNA: TGCAGTGAGAGAAGCGACTCCAGGGTCACAGATACGCAGTATTTT
CDR3 protein: CSERSDSRVTDTQYF

D gene: NA
J gene: TRBJ1-5
clone size: NA
V gene: TRBV7-3
CDR3 DNA: TGTCACGACTCGGGAGAGAGAAGCAATCAGCCCCAGCATTTT
CDR3 protein: CHDSGERSNQPQHF

D gene: NA
J gene: TRBJ2-6
clone size: many
V gene: TRBV3-1
CDR3 DNA: TGTGCCAGCAGCCAAGTACCCTCTGGGGCCAACGTCCTGACTTTC
CDR3 protein: CASSQVPSGANVLTF

D gene: TRBD1
J gene: TRBJ2-1
clone size: few
V gene: TRBV4-1
CDR3 DNA: TGCGCCAGCAGCCGCGAGGGACAGGGATTCAATGAGCAGTTCTTC
CDR3 protein: CASSREGQGFNEQFF

D gene: NA
J gene: TRBJ2-3
clone size: NA
V gene: TRBV5-1
CDR3 DNA: TGCGCCAGCAGCGGGGGGGCGTCCCCAGATACGCAGTATTTT
CDR3 protein: CASSGGASPDTQYF

D gene: NA
J gene: TRBJ1-2
clone size: NA
V gene: TRBV4-3
CDR3 DNA: TGCGCCAGCAGCCAAGATCGCGGTACATCTGGCTACACCTTC
CDR3 protein: CASSQDRGTSGYTF

D gene: NA
J gene: TRBJ2-7
clone size: NA
V gene: TRBV28
CDR3 DNA: TGTGCCAGCAGTTTGCACAACTACGAGCAGTACTTC
CDR3 protein: CASSLHNYEQYF

D gene: NA
J gene: TRBJ1-1
clone size: many
V gene: TRBV4-1
CDR3 DNA: TGCGCCAGCAGCCCTCACGTGGGGAACACTGAAGCTTTCTTT
CDR3 protein: CASSPHVGNTEAFF

D gene: NA
J gene: TRBJ1-4
clone size: few
V gene: TRBV6-6
CDR3 DNA: TGTGCCAGCAGACCACAGGTGGGGGAAAAACTGTTTTTT
CDR3 protein: CASRPQVGEKLFF

D gene: NA
J gene: TRBJ2-5
clone size: many
V gene: TRBV7-3
CDR3 DNA: TGTGCCAGCAGCTTAATAGGGGGCGGGAGAGAGACCCAGTACTTC
CDR3 protein: CASSLIGGGRETQYF

D gene: NA
J gene: TRBJ2-2
clone size: NA
V gene: TRBV6-2/TRBV6-3
CDR3 DNA: TGTGCCAGCAGTTTCCTAGCGAGGTCCGGGGAGCTGTTTTTT
CDR3 protein: CASSFLARSGELFF